This TCR beta chain is from a study of Ad26.COV2.S vaccination and SARS-CoV-2 variants. TCRdb's table, derived via immunoSEQ multiplex PCR, lists solely in-frame clones and lacks some. Of 440,000 or so clones in the sample, about 90% were seen once. Documented treatment: 19 received Ad26.COV2.S at low or high dose, single or two shots; about five received placebo; per-sample allocation not given. Day 63 after the first vaccine or placebo injection was the time point for sampling. This CDR3 comprises 12 residues. V lost 1 base and J lost 7, with 8 bases in between. Germline values: CDR1 MGHDK, CDR2 SYGVNS.

This chain uses TRBV25-1 with TRBJ2-7; no clear D. This receptor was taken from a person between 18 and 65 years old who received the Ad26.COV2.S COVID-19 vaccine or a placebo. Specimen: peripheral blood, collected in a trial of Ad26.COV2.S vaccine versus placebo. CDR3 bases: TGTGCCAGCAGTGAATCTCCTGGGGAGCAGTACTTC. Translating gives CASSESPGEQYF.